This entry lists 15 T cell receptor beta chains sequenced from one sample in a study of cytomegalovirus exposure and HLA in healthy donors. Both 60 Vbeta primers and 13 Jbeta primers went into the PCR. Method: immunoSEQ multiplex PCR; TCRdb's copy keeps in-frame clones and lacks some. This sample carries roughly 130,000 clones, 80% of them seen once, and the ten largest clones take 5% to 6.5%. The sample taken for sequencing was PBMCs. The receptors come from a man aged 30 to 39 in good health and CMV-seronegative.

The chain has TRBV7-2 and TRBJ2-1, with 7 bases lining up with TRBD2. Germline CDR1 SGHTA, CDR2 FQGNSA. With V trimmed by 1 base and J by 0 bases, 3 bases remained unmatched. The CDR3 extends over 16 amino acids. The chain's CDR3 is CASSLVWGGSYNEQFF. The CDR3 DNA sequence: TGTGCCAGCAGCTTAGTGTGGGGGGGCTCCTACAATGAGCAGTTCTTC.

This clone was counted between two and nine times. The V call is TRBV19, the J call TRBJ2-3; tentative D call: TRBD2 (5 bases). Trimming removed 5 bases from V and 1 base from J, with 10 bases in between. CDR1 is LNHDA, CDR2 SQIVND, per germline (reference sequence). The CDR3 length is 14 residues. CDR3 sequence: CASSFFGGTDTQYF. CDR3 nucleotides: TGTGCCAGTAGTTTCTTCGGGGGCACAGATACGCAGTATTTT. Drawing the rest from reference TRBV19 and TRBJ2-3, the complete variable domain is DGGITQSPKYLFRKEGQNVTLSCEQNLNHDAMYWYRQDPGQGLRLIYYSQIVNDFQKGDIAEGYSVSREKKESFPLTVTSAQKNPTAFYLCASSFFGGTDTQYFGPGTRLTVL.

This chain joins TRBV28 and TRBJ1-2, with D possibly being TRBD1 (6 bases). CDR1 and CDR2 from the germline V gene are MDHEN and SYDVKM. The CDR3 is 15 amino acids. The V gene lost 3 bases and the J gene lost 6 bases, with 17 bases spanning the gap. CDR3 residues: CASSFQDRGTHGYTF. The CDR3 DNA reads as TGTGCCAGCAGTTTCCAGGACAGAGGCACTCATGGCTACACCTTC.

The J gene is TRBJ2-3, the V gene TRBV4-1; no clear D. Germline lookup yields CDR1 MGHRA and CDR2 YSYEKL. The V end was cut by 1 base, the J end by 0 bases, with 11 bases between. CDR3 length: 16 amino acids. CDR3 residues: CASSQVNLVSTDTQYF. In nucleotides, the CDR3 is TGCGCCAGCAGCCAAGTCAATCTAGTTAGCACAGATACGCAGTATTTT.

The chain carries TRBV4-2 and TRBJ2-6, with a possible D match to TRBD2 (5 bases). Germline loops: CDR1 LGHNA, CDR2 YNFKEQ. The CDR3 contains 20 residues. The germline V and J ends were trimmed by 1 base and 2 bases, with 21 bases remaining between them. The DNA of the CDR3 is TGTGCCAGCAGCCAAGTCCCATTTGAGGGCGGTGGGCCTGGGGCCAACGTCCTGACTTTC. Translated, it gives CASSQVPFEGGGPGANVLTF.

The rearrangement uses TRBV5-1 and TRBJ1-6; D gene unclear. CDR3 length: 17 residues. The V gene's germline CDR1 is SGHRS and CDR2 YFSETQ. V was trimmed by 4 bases and J by 0 bases, leaving 14 bases between them. The CDR3 loop reads CASSLGGPSSYNSPLHF. DNA of the CDR3: TGCGCCAGCAGCCTGGGAGGTCCCAGCTCCTATAATTCACCCCTCCACTTT.

The chain uses TRBV5-1 and TRBJ2-1; 8 bases map to TRBD1. The CDR3 extends over 15 amino acids. J gave up 2 bases and V 4 bases, and 5 bases lay outside the gene matches. In germline, CDR1 is SGHRS, CDR2 YFSETQ. In DNA form, the CDR3 reads TGCGCCAGCAGCACGGGACAGGCACCCTACAATGAGCAGTTCTTC. This sequence encodes CASSTGQAPYNEQFF.

The rearrangement joins TRBV7-2 to TRBJ2-5, with D maybe TRBD1 (6 bases). The germline CDR1 and CDR2 sequences are SGHTA and FQGNSA. This CDR3 region has 16 residues. With 4 bases removed from V and 5 bases from J, the gap between germline ends came to 20 bases. CDR3 amino acids: CASSSYRAGTFETQYF. The CDR3 DNA reads TGTGCCAGCAGCTCATACAGGGCAGGGACCTTTGAGACCCAGTACTTC.

The V and J genes are TRBV7-8 and TRBJ1-2; D is possibly TRBD1 (5 bases). Germline assignment: CDR1 SGHVS and CDR2 FQNEAQ. This CDR3 region has 14 residues. V dropped 5 bases and J dropped 4 bases, with 14 bases sitting between them. The CDR3: CASSRGQGGYGYTF. The CDR3 DNA follows: TGTGCCAGCAGCCGAGGCCAGGGCGGCTATGGCTACACCTTC.

The chain employs TRBV9 and TRBJ1-1; D perhaps matches TRBD1 (6 bases). Trimming pared 2 bases from V and 0 bases from J, leaving 11 bases between. Germline lookup yields CDR1 SGDLS and CDR2 YYNGEE. The length of the CDR3 is 15 residues. The CDR3 loop reads CASSVVTGMNTEAFF. DNA of the CDR3: TGTGCCAGCAGCGTCGTAACAGGGATGAACACTGAAGCTTTCTTT.

The V gene is TRBV10-3, the J gene TRBJ1-1; tentatively, D is TRBD1 (6 bases). V lost 3 bases, J lost 0 bases, and 20 bases lay in between. The CDR3 runs 18 residues. Germline V gene lookup returns CDR1 ENHRY and CDR2 SYGVKD. The CDR3 nucleotides read TGTGCCATCAGTGACCTAGCTCGGGACACCTTCATGAACACTGAAGCTTTCTTT. Translating gives CAISDLARDTFMNTEAFF.

V gene TRBV15 combines with J gene TRBJ1-4, with 8 bases matching TRBD1. The CDR3 contains 15 residues. In germline, CDR1 is LNHNV, CDR2 YYDKDF (reference sequence). With V trimmed by 3 bases and J by 7 bases, 7 bases remained unmatched. CDR3 residues: CATSRTGDGGEKLFF. The DNA of the CDR3 is TGTGCCACCAGCAGGACAGGGGATGGGGGTGAAAAACTGTTTTTT.

Comments on this clone: The junction differs from germline at one of its ends, possibly a read error. This chain connects TRBV27 to TRBJ2-7, with a tentative D call TRBD1 (5 bases). This CDR3 region has 12 residues. Germline V gene lookup returns CDR1 MNHEY and CDR2 SMNVEV (reference sequence). This CDR3 reads CASSLARDNLNF. CDR3 bases: TGTGCCAGCAGTTTAGCCAGGGATAATCTGAACTTC.

Written as DNA, the CDR3 is TGTGCCAGCTCACCAAATCAGGGATGGGATCAGCCCCAGCATTTT. Its protein is CASSPNQGWDQPQHF. The genes are TRBV18 and TRBJ1-5, with D possibly TRBD1 on 5 matching bases. From germline, CDR1 is KGHSH and CDR2 LQKENI. This CDR3 region has 15 residues. The V end was cut by 2 bases, the J end by 5 bases, with 13 bases between.

The chain joins TRBV5-1 to TRBJ1-1, with a weak D call TRBD1 (5 bases). V was trimmed by 4 bases and J by 3 bases, leaving 19 bases between them. CDR1 and CDR2 (germline): SGHRS, YFSETQ. The CDR3 is made up of 16 amino acids. The CDR3 DNA sequence: TGCGCCAGCAGCGTCGGACAACAGCTTTCTTACACTGAAGCTTTCTTT. Protein: CASSVGQQLSYTEAFF.